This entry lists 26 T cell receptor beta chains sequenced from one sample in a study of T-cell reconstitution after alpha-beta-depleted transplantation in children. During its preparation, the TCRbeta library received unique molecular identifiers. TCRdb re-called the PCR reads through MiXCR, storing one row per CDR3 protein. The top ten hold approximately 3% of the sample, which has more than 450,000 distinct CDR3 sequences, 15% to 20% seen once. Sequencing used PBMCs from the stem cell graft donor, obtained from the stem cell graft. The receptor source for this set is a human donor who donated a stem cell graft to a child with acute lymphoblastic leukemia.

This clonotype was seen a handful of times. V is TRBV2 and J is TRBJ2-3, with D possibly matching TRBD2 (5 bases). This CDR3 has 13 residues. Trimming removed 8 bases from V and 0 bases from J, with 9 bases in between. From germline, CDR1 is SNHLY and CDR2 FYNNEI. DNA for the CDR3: TGTGCCAGCCTTCGGGGAAGCACAGATACGCAGTATTTT. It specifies CASLRGSTDTQYF.

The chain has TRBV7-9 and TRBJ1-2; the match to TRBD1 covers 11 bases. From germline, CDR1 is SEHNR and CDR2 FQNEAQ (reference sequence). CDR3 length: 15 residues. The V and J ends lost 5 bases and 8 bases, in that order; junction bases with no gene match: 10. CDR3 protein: CASSPDGQGARGYTF. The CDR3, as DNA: TGTGCCAGCAGCCCGGACGGACAGGGGGCGAGGGGCTACACCTTC.

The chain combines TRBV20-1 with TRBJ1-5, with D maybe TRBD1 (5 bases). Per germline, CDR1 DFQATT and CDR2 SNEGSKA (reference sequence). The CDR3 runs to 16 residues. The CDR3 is CCAEGRVRHSNQPQHF. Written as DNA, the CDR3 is TGCTGCGCCGAAGGCAGGGTACGCCATAGCAATCAGCCCCAGCATTTT.

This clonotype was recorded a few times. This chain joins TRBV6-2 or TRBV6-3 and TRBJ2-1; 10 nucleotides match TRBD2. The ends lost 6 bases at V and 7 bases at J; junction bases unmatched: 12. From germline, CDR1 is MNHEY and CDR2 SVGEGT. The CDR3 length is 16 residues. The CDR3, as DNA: TGTGCCAGCAGGTCCTTTAGCGGGAGGCCCGAAAATGAGCAGTTCTTC. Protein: CASRSFSGRPENEQFF.

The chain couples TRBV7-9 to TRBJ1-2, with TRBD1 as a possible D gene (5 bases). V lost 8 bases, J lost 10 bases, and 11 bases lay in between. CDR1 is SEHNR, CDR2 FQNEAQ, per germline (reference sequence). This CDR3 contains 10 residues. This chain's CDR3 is CASERGLYTF. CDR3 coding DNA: TGTGCCAGCGAGAGGGGCCTCTACACCTTC.

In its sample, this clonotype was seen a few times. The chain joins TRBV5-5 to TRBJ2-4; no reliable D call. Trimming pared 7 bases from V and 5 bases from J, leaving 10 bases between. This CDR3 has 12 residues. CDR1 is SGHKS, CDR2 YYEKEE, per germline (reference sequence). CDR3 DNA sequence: TGTGCCAGCCACCAAAGGGAAAACATTCAGTACTTC. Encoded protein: CASHQRENIQYF.

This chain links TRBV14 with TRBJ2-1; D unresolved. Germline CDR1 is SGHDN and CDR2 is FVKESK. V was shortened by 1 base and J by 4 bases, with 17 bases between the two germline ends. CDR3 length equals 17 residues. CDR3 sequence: CASSQATPTALYNEQFF. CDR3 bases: TGTGCCAGCAGCCAAGCGACCCCAACCGCTTTATACAATGAGCAGTTCTTC.

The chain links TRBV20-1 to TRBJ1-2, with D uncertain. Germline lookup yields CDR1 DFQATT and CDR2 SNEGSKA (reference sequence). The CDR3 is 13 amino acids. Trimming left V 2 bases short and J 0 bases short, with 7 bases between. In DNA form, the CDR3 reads TGCAGTGCTAGAACTGGGACTAACTATGGCTACACCTTC. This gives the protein CSARTGTNYGYTF.

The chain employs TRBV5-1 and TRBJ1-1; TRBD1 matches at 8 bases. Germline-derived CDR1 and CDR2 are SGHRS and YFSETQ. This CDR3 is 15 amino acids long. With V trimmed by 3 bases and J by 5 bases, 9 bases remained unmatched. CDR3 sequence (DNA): TGCGCCAGCAGCTCATGGACAGGGATAAGGACTGAAGCTTTCTTT. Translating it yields CASSSWTGIRTEAFF.

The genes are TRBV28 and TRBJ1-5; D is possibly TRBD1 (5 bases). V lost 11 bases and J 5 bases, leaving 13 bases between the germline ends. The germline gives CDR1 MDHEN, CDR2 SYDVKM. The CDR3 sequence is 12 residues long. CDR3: CAEGADDQPQHF. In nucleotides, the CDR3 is TGTGCCGAAGGGGCCGACGATCAGCCCCAGCATTTT.

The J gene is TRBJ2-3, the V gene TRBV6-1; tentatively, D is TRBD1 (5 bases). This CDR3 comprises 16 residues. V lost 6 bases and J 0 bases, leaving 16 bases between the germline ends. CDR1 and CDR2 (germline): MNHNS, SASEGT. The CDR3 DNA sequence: TGTGCCAGCAGCTCAGGGCCGGAAATTAGCACAGATACGCAGTATTTT. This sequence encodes CASSSGPEISTDTQYF.

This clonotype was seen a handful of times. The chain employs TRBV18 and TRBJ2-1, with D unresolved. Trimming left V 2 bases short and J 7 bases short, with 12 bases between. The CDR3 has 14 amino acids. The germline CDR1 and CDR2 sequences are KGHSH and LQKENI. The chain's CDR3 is CASSPTNGVNEQFF. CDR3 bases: TGTGCCAGCTCACCAACCAATGGAGTGAATGAGCAGTTCTTC. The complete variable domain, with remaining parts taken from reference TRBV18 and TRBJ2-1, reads NAGVMQNPRHLVRRRGQEARLRCSPMKGHSHVYWYRQLPEEGLKFMVYLQKENIIDESGMPKERFSAEFPKEGPSILRIQQVVRGDSAAYFCASSPTNGVNEQFFGPGTRLTVL.

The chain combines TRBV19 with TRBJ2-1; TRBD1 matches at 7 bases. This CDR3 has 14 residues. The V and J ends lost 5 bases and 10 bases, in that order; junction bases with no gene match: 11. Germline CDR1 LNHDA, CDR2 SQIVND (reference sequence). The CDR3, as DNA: TGTGCCAGTAGTCTTCAAGCCGGGACAGACGAGCAGTTCTTC. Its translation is CASSLQAGTDEQFF.

The CDR3 coding sequence is TGTGCCACCAGCAGAGATATGATAAACGAGCAGTACTTC. Residues: CATSRDMINEQYF. The J gene is TRBJ2-7, the V gene TRBV15, with D unclear. Deletions cut 0 bases from V and 5 bases from J, with 8 bases between. From germline, CDR1 is LNHNV and CDR2 YYDKDF (reference sequence). The CDR3 is 13 amino acids.

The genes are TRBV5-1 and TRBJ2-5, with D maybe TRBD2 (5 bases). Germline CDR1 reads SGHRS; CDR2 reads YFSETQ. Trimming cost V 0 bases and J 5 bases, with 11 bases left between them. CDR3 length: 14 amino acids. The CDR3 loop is CASSLDLAGETQYF. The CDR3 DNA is TGCGCCAGCAGCTTGGACCTAGCTGGGGAGACCCAGTACTTC.

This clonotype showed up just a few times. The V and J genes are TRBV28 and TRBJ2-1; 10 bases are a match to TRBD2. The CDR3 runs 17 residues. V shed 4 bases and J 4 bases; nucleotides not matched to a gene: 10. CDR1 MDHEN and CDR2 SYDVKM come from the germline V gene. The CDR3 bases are TGTGCCAGCAGTTGGCAACCGGGACTAGCGATGTACAATGAGCAGTTCTTC. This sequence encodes CASSWQPGLAMYNEQFF.

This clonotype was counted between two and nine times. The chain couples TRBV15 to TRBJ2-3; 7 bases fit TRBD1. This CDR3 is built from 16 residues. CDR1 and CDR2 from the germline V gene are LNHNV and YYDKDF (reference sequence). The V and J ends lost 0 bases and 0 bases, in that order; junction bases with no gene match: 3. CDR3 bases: TGTGCCACCAGCAGAGAACAGGGGCCTAGCACAGATACGCAGTATTTT. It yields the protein CATSREQGPSTDTQYF.

This CDR3 reads CASSLQGDHEQYF. The CDR3 DNA reads as TGTGCCAGCAGCCTACAAGGGGACCACGAGCAGTACTTC. The V and J genes are TRBV14 and TRBJ2-7; D is perhaps TRBD1 or TRBD2 (5 bases each). V lost 4 bases, J lost 5 bases, and 12 bases lay in between. CDR1 and CDR2 (germline): SGHDN, FVKESK. The CDR3 totals 13 residues.

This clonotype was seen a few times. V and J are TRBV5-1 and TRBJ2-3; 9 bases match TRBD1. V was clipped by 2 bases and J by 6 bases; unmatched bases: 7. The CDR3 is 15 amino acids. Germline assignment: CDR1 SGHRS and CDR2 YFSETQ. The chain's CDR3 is CASSLRDRERDTQYF. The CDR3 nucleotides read TGCGCCAGCAGCTTACGGGACAGGGAACGGGATACGCAGTATTTT. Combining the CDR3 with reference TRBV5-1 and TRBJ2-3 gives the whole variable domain KAGVTQTPRYLIKTRGQQVTLSCSPISGHRSVSWYQQTPGQGLQFLFEYFSETQRNKGNFPGRFSGRQFSNSRSEMNVSTLELGDSALYLCASSLRDRERDTQYFGPGTRLTVL.

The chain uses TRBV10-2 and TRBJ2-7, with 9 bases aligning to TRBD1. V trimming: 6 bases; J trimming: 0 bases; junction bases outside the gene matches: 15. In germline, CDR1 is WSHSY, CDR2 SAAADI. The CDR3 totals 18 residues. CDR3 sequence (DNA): TGCGCCAGCAGCTTTTCCGGGACAGGGTGGGGGACCTCCTACGAGCAGTACTTC. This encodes CASSFSGTGWGTSYEQYF.

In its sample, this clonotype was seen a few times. The CDR3 region is CSASTSGTFSYNEQFF. CDR3 DNA: TGCAGTGCTAGCACTAGCGGGACTTTCTCCTACAATGAGCAGTTCTTC. V usage is TRBV20-1 and J usage is TRBJ2-1; 10 bases align to TRBD2. CDR1 and CDR2 (germline): DFQATT, SNEGSKA (reference sequence). V shed 3 bases, J shed 0 bases, and the junction held 5 bases outside the gene matches. The CDR3 is 16 amino acids.

DNA for the CDR3: TGTGCCAGTACTCTGGGGACAGGACTGAACACTGAAGCTTTCTTT. Translation gives CASTLGTGLNTEAFF. The rearrangement joins TRBV7-3 to TRBJ1-1; TRBD1 aligns across 8 bases. The CDR3 spans 15 residues. Germline lookup yields CDR1 SGHTA and CDR2 FQGTGA. V lost 9 bases, J lost 0 bases, and 9 bases stayed unmatched.

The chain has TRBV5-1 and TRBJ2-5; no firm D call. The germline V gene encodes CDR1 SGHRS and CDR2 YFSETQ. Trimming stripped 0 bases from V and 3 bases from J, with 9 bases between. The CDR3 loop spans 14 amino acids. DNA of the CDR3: TGCGCCAGCAGCTTGGTGGCAGGCAAAGAGACCCAGTACTTC. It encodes CASSLVAGKETQYF. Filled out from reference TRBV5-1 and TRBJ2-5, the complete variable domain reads KAGVTQTPRYLIKTRGQQVTLSCSPISGHRSVSWYQQTPGQGLQFLFEYFSETQRNKGNFPGRFSGRQFSNSRSEMNVSTLELGDSALYLCASSLVAGKETQYFGPGTRLLVL.

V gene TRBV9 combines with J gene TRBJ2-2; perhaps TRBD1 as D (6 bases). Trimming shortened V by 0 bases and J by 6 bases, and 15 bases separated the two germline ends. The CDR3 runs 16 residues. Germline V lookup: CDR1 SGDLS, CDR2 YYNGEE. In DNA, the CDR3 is TGTGCCAGCAGCGTAGTTCGAGGTGGGGGCTCCGGGGAGCTGTTTTTT. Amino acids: CASSVVRGGGSGELFF.

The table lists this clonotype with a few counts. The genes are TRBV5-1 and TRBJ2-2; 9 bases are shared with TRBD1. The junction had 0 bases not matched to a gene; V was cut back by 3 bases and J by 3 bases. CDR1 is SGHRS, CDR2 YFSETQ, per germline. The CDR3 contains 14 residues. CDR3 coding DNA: TGCGCCAGCAGCTGGACAGGGGACACCGGGGAGCTGTTTTTT. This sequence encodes CASSWTGDTGELFF.

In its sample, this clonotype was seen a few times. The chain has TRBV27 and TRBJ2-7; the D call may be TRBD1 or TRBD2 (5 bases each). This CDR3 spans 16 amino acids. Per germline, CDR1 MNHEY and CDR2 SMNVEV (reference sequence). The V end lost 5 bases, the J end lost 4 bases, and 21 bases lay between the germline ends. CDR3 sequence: CASSTGTDHFRYEQYF. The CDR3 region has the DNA TGTGCCAGCAGTACGGGGACGGATCACTTTAGGTACGAGCAGTACTTC.